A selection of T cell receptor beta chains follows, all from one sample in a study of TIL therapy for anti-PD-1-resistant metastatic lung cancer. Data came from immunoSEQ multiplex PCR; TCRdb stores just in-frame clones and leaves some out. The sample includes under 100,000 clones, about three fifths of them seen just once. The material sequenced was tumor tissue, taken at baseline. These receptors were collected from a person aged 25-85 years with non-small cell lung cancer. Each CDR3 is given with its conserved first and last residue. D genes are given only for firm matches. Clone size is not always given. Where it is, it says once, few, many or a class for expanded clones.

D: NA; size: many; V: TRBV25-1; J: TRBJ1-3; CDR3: CASSEPAAGNTIYF; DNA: TGTGCCAGCAGTGAGCCGGCGGCTGGAAACACCATATATTTT
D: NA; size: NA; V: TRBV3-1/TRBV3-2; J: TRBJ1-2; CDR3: CASSQVNLNYGYTF; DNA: TGTGCCAGCAGCCAAGTCAATCTAAACTATGGCTACACCTTC
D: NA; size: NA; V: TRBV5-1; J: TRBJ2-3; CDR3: CASSLSGGTDTQYF; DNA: TGCGCCAGCAGCTTGTCGGGGGGCACAGATACGCAGTATTTT
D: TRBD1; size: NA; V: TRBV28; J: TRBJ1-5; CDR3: CASGGQGSNQPQHF; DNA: TGTGCCAGCGGGGGACAGGGCAGCAATCAGCCCCAGCATTTT
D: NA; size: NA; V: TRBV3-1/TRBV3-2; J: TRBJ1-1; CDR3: CASSHEGTEAFF; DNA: TGTGCCAGCAGCCATGAGGGAACTGAAGCTTTCTTT
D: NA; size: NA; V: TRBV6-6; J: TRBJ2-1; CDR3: CASSYHSYDEQFF; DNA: TGTGCCAGCAGTTACCACAGCTACGATGAGCAGTTCTTC
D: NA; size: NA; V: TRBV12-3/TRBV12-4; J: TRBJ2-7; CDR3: CASSPTPYEQYF; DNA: TGTGCCAGCAGTCCGACACCGTACGAGCAGTACTTC
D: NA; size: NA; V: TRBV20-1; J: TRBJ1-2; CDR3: CSARYLYGYTF; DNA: TGCAGTGCTAGGTACCTCTATGGCTACACCTTC
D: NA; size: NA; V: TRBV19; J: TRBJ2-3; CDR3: CASRGLREATDTQYF; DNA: TGTGCGAGTAGAGGGCTAAGGGAAGCCACAGATACGCAGTATTTT
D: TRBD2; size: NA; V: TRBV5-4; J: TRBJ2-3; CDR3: CASSSMSTSGRLTDTQYF; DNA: TGTGCCAGCAGCTCAATGTCGACTAGCGGGAGATTGACAGATACGCAGTATTTT
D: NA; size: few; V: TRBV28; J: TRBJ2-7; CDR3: CASREFSRAYEQYF; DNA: TGTGCCAGCAGAGAGTTCAGCCGAGCCTACGAGCAGTACTTC
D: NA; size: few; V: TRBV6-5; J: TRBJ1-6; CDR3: CASRGTVLPPLHF; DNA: TGTGCCAGCAGAGGGACGGTCTTACCTCCCCTCCACTTT
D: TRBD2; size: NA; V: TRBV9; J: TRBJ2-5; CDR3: CASSAHAPGLAGQETQYF; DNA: TGTGCCAGCAGCGCCCACGCCCCGGGACTAGCGGGACAAGAGACCCAGTACTTC
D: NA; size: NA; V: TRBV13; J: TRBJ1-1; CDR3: CASSSRVFTEAFF; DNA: TGTGCCAGCAGCTCCAGGGTTTTCACTGAAGCTTTCTTT
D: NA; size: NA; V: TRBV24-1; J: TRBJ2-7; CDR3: CATSGGVSYEQYF; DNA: TGTGCCACCAGTGGAGGGGTATCCTACGAGCAGTACTTC
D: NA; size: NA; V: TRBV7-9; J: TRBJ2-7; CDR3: CASTYEQYF; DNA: TGTGCCTCCACCTACGAGCAGTACTTC